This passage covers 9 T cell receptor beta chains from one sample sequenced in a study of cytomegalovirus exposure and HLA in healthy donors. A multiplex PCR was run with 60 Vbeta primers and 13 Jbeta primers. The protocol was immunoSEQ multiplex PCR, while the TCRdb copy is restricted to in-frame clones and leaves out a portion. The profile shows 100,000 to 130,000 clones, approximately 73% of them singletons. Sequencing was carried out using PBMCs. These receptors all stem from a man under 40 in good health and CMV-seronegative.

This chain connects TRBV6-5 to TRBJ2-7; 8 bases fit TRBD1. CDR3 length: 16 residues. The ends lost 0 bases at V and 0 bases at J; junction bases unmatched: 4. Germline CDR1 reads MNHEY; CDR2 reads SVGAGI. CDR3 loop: CASSYSPGTGSYEQYF. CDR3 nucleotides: TGTGCCAGCAGTTACTCCCCCGGGACAGGCTCCTACGAGCAGTACTTC.

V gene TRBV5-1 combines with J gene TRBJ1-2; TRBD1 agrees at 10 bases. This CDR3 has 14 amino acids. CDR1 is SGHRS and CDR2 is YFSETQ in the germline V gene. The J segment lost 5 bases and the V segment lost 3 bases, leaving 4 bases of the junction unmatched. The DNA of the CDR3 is TGCGCCAGCAGCTCGGGACAGGGGTTTTATGGCTACACCTTC. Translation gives CASSSGQGFYGYTF.

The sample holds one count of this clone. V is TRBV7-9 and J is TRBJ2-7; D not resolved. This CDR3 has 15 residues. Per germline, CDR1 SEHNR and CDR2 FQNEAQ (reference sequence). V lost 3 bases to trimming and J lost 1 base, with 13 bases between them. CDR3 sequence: CASSLAGIRSYEQYF. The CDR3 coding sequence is TGTGCCAGCAGCTTGGCAGGCATTAGATCCTACGAGCAGTACTTC.

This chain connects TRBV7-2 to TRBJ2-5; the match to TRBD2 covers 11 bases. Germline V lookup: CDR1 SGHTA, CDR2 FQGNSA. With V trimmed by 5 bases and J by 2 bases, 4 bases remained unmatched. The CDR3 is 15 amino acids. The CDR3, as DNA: TGTGCCAGCAGCCCCAGGACTAGCGGGCAAGAGACCCAGTACTTC. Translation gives CASSPRTSGQETQYF.

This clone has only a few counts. The CDR3 is CASSLGPDFLYEQYF. Here the CDR3 DNA reads TGTGCCAGCAGCTTGGGGCCAGATTTCCTCTACGAGCAGTACTTC. J is TRBJ2-7 and V is TRBV5-4; D is uncertain. The CDR3 loop spans 15 amino acids. V was trimmed by 0 bases and J by 3 bases, leaving 13 bases between them. From germline, CDR1 is SGHNT and CDR2 YYREEE (reference sequence).

The CDR3 DNA follows: TGCAGCGTTGGTGTAGCGGGGTCAGATACGCAGTATTTT. Protein product: CSVGVAGSDTQYF. V gene TRBV29-1 combines with J gene TRBJ2-3; 8 bases are a match to TRBD2. After removal of 4 bases from V and 4 bases from J, the junction contained 4 bases not matched to a gene. Germline assignment: CDR1 SQVTM and CDR2 ANQGSEA. This CDR3 region has 13 residues.

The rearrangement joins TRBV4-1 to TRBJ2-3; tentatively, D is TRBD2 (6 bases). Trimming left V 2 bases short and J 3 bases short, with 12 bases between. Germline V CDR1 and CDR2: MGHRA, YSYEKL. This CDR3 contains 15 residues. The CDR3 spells CASSQTGAGTDTQYF. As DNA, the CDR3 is TGCGCCAGCAGCCAAACGGGCGCGGGGACAGATACGCAGTATTTT.

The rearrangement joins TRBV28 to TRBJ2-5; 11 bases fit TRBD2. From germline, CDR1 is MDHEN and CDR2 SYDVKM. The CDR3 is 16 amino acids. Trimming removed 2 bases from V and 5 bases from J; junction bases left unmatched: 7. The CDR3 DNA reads TGTGCCAGCAGTTTAGTTAGCGGGGGGGCCTGGGAGACCCAGTACTTC. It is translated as CASSLVSGGAWETQYF.

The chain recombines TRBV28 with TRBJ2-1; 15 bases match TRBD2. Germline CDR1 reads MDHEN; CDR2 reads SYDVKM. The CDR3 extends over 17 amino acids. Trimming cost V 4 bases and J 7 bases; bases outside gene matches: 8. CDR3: CASSWGTSGRLINEQFF. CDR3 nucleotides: TGTGCCAGCAGTTGGGGGACTAGCGGGAGGTTGATAAATGAGCAGTTCTTC.